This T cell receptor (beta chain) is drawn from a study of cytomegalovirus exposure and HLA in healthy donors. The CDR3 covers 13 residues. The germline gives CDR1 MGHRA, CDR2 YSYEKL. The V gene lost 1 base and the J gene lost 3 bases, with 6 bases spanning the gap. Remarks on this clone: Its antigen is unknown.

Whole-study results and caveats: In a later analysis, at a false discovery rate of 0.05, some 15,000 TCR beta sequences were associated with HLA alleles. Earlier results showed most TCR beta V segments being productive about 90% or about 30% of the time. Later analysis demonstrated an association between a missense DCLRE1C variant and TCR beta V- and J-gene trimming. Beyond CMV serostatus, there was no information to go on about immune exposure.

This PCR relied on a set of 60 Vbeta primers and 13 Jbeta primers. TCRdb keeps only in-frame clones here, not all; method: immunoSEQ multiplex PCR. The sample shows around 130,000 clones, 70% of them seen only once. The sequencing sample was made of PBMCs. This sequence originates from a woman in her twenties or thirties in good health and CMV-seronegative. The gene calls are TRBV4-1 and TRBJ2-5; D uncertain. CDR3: CASSQVPKETQYF. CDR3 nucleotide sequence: TGCGCCAGCAGCCAAGTTCCCAAAGAGACCCAGTACTTC.